The 19 T cell receptor beta chains below were found in one sample sequenced in a study of beta chain features in type 1 diabetes. No antigen has been identified for these receptors. The investigators reverse transcribed all of the isolated RNA, so they sequenced expressed TCRB transcripts. Here immunoSEQ multiplex PCR was the method, and the copy in TCRdb shows in-frame clones only, minus some. The sample has hundreds of thousands of clones; around an eighth are singletons. Findings and limits, study-wide: Moderate but significant shortening of TCRB CDR3s was recorded in all four CD4+ subsets from Type 1 diabetes patients.

The sample comprised naive CD4+ T cells from blood. Source of these receptors: a man younger than 35 with type 1 diabetes.

This clone was seen only a few times. The rearrangement uses TRBV29-1 and TRBJ2-7, with D possibly being TRBD1 or TRBD2 (5 bases each). V lost 4 bases, J lost 7 bases, and 8 bases lay in between. In germline, CDR1 is SQVTM, CDR2 ANQGSEA. The CDR3 length is 10 residues. The CDR3, as DNA: TGCAGCGTTGTTTGGGGGGAGCAGTACTTC. Its translation: CSVVWGEQYF.

The V call is TRBV9, the J call TRBJ2-3, with D perhaps matching TRBD2 (6 bases). CDR3 length equals 11 residues. Looked up from germline, CDR1 is SGDLS and CDR2 is YYNGEE. The V and J ends lost 10 bases and 0 bases respectively, with 6 bases between them. CDR3 DNA sequence: TGTGCCGCGGGGAGCACAGATACGCAGTATTTT. This codes for CAAGSTDTQYF.

The rearrangement uses TRBV28 and TRBJ2-3, with D unclear. Germline V gene lookup returns CDR1 MDHEN and CDR2 SYDVKM. V lost 2 bases and J 4 bases, leaving 4 bases between the germline ends. The CDR3 is made up of 12 amino acids. The CDR3 sequence is CASSLLADTQYF. The CDR3 nucleotides are TGTGCCAGCAGTTTACTGGCAGATACGCAGTATTTT.

The rearrangement links TRBV25-1 to TRBJ1-2; 9 bases are shared with TRBD1. V dropped 3 bases and J dropped 7; count of bases not matched to a gene: 6. CDR1 is MGHDK, CDR2 SYGVNS, per germline. This CDR3 is built from 14 residues. CDR3 sequence reads: CASSEMDRGTGYTF. CDR3 DNA sequence: TGTGCCAGCAGTGAGATGGACAGGGGCACTGGCTACACCTTC.

The rearrangement links TRBV5-5 to TRBJ2-2; unclear D gene. Trimming stripped 0 bases from V and 3 bases from J, with 3 bases between. Germline CDR1 and CDR2: SGHKS and YYEKEE (reference sequence). The length of the CDR3 is 13 residues. DNA for the CDR3: TGTGCCAGCAGCTTGGTGGACACCGGGGAGCTGTTTTTT. Its protein is CASSLVDTGELFF. Looking up the rest from reference TRBV5-5 and TRBJ2-2 gives the full variable domain: DAGVTQSPTHLIKTRGQQVTLRCSPISGHKSVSWYQQVLGQGPQFIFQYYEKEERGRGNFPDRFSARQFPNYSSELNVNALLLGDSALYLCASSLVDTGELFFGEGSRLTVL.

The rearrangement joins TRBV15 to TRBJ2-3, with 10 positions matching TRBD2. This CDR3 is 17 amino acids long. V lost 1 base and J lost 0; bases outside the gene matches: 4. Germline values: CDR1 LNHNV, CDR2 YYDKDF (reference sequence). CDR3 residues: CATSRGVSGGSTDTQYF. The CDR3 DNA sequence: TGTGCCACCAGCAGAGGTGTTAGCGGGGGGAGCACAGATACGCAGTATTTT.

In the case of this clone: This sample also contains other DNA sequences that code for the same CDR3. The DNA of the CDR3 is TGTGCCAGCAGTTCCTACACTGAAGCTTTCTTT. Its protein is CASSSYTEAFF. This chain uses TRBV27 with TRBJ1-1; no firm D call. V was cut by 4 bases and J by 3 bases, with 3 bases left in between. The CDR3 contains 11 residues. CDR1 is MNHEY, CDR2 SMNVEV, per germline (reference sequence).

This clone came up a few times. The V gene is TRBV6-5, the J gene TRBJ2-1, with TRBD1 identical over 7 bases. Germline V lookup: CDR1 MNHEY, CDR2 SVGAGI. With 9 bases clipped from V and 4 bases from J, the junction kept 3 bases outside the gene matches. This CDR3 region has 12 residues. In nucleotides, the CDR3 is TGTGCCAGACAGGGGAATTACAATGAGCAGTTCTTC. Amino acids: CARQGNYNEQFF.

This chain links TRBV6-5 with TRBJ2-6, with D perhaps matching TRBD1 (6 bases). V lost 4 bases and J 1 base, leaving 8 bases between the germline ends. Looked up from germline, CDR1 is MNHEY and CDR2 is SVGAGI. The CDR3 loop spans 15 amino acids. The CDR3, as DNA: TGTGCCAGCAGTTCCACAGGGTCTGGGGCCAACGTCCTGACTTTC. The encoded protein is CASSSTGSGANVLTF.

The chain's CDR3 is CASSTRLPDTQYF. The DNA of the CDR3 is TGTGCCAGCAGCACCCGGCTCCCCGATACGCAGTATTTT. The chain recombines TRBV27 with TRBJ2-3; D unclear. Trimming left V 6 bases short and J 6 bases short, with 13 bases between. The CDR3 is 13 amino acids. In germline, CDR1 is MNHEY, CDR2 SMNVEV (reference sequence).

The V call is TRBV2, the J call TRBJ2-7; 10 nucleotides line up with TRBD1. The length of the CDR3 is 15 residues. J was trimmed by 3 bases and V by 6 bases; bases with no gene match: 8. Germline CDR1 reads SNHLY; CDR2 reads FYNNEI. CDR3 protein: CASRIRDRGNYEQYF. DNA for the CDR3: TGTGCCAGCAGGATCCGGGACAGGGGTAACTACGAGCAGTACTTC.

The V call is TRBV30, the J call TRBJ1-5; D is uncertain. Looked up from germline, CDR1 is GTSNPN and CDR2 is SVGIG (reference sequence). The V end lost 5 bases, the J end lost 4 bases, and 9 bases lay between the germline ends. The CDR3 has 12 amino acids. The CDR3 here is CAWGLLNQPQHF. The DNA of the CDR3 is TGTGCCTGGGGGCTTTTGAATCAGCCCCAGCATTTT.

The chain has TRBV7-2 and TRBJ2-5; possibly TRBD1 or TRBD2 for D (7 bases each). V gave up 9 bases and J gave up 2 bases, with 13 bases separating them. The CDR3 spans 13 residues. Germline lookup yields CDR1 SGHTA and CDR2 FQGNSA. The DNA for the CDR3 is TGTGCCAGTCACAGGGGAGGGCAAGAGACCCAGTACTTC. Protein sequence: CASHRGGQETQYF.

This clone was seen a few times. The rearrangement links TRBV29-1 to TRBJ2-7, with D possibly being TRBD1 (5 bases). The length of the CDR3 is 13 residues. Germline assignment: CDR1 SQVTM and CDR2 ANQGSEA. V lost 3 bases, J lost 4 bases, and 13 bases lay in between. The CDR3 sequence is CSVDQDNGYEQYF. The CDR3 nucleotides are TGCAGCGTTGACCAGGACAATGGATACGAGCAGTACTTC.

There are a few counts of this clone. V usage is TRBV15 and J usage is TRBJ2-5; the D is unclear. The CDR3 consists of 12 residues. Germline values: CDR1 LNHNV, CDR2 YYDKDF (reference sequence). V was shortened by 7 bases and J by 1 base, with 7 bases between the two germline ends. The CDR3 coding sequence is TGTGCCACCACAGGCTTCCAAGAGACCCAGTACTTC. As protein: CATTGFQETQYF. The full variable domain, rest sourced from reference TRBV15 and TRBJ2-5, is DAMVIQNPRYQVTQFGKPVTLSCSQTLNHNVMYWYQQKSSQAPKLLFHYYDKDFNNEADTPDNFQSRRPNTSFCFLDIRSPGLGDTAMYLCATTGFQETQYFGPGTRLLVL.

A few counts support this clone. The chain recombines TRBV7-9 with TRBJ1-2, with D perhaps TRBD1 (5 bases). The germline gives CDR1 SEHNR, CDR2 FQNEAQ (reference sequence). V was cut by 5 bases and J by 0 bases, with 10 bases left in between. CDR3 size: 14 residues. This CDR3 is CASSRGTSNYGYTF. The CDR3 DNA reads TGTGCCAGCAGCCGAGGGACTTCTAACTATGGCTACACCTTC.

This clone was seen more than once but under ten times. This chain connects TRBV4-2 to TRBJ2-2, with D uncertain. Trimming removed 8 bases at V and 14 bases at J, with 12 bases between. Per the germline V gene, CDR1 is LGHNA and CDR2 is YNFKEQ. The CDR3 has 10 amino acids. The CDR3: CASGDVTLFF. CDR3 DNA: TGTGCCAGCGGGGATGTGACACTGTTTTTT.

This clone was counted between two and nine times. This chain uses TRBV6-5 with TRBJ1-2, with 8 nucleotides matching TRBD1. Germline-derived CDR1 and CDR2 are MNHEY and SVGAGI. With V trimmed by 7 bases and J by 8 bases, 6 bases remained unmatched. The CDR3 runs 12 residues. In nucleotides, the CDR3 is TGTGCCAGCACCCGACAGGGGACGGGCTACACCTTC. Protein product: CASTRQGTGYTF.

The chain carries TRBV27 and TRBJ2-3; D ambiguous. V lost 3 bases and J 5 bases, leaving 12 bases between the germline ends. The CDR3 spans 14 residues. CDR1 is MNHEY and CDR2 is SMNVEV in the germline V gene (reference sequence). This CDR3 is CASSFKVSGDTQYF. CDR3 bases: TGTGCCAGCAGTTTTAAGGTTTCGGGAGATACGCAGTATTTT.